Sequencing of this TCR beta chain was carried out in a study of T cells expressing NK-cell markers. Study at large: Cells sorted as CD3+CD56+NKG2C+, CD3+CD56+NKG2C- and CD3+CD56-NKG2C+ T cells supplied the TCR beta repertoires.

This CDR3 region has 17 residues. The germline CDR1 and CDR2 sequences are GTSNPN and SVGIG (reference sequence). TCRdb re-called the 5' RACE reads and gives one entry per CDR3 protein, without DNA. This specimen shows about 460,000 distinct CDR3 sequences; the ten leading clones hold around 1.4%. Sequenced sample: blood T cells: a sorted CD56 or NKG2C T cell subset, CD4+ or CD8+ T cells, or bulk PBMC T cells (not recorded which). The clonotype was recovered from a woman between 50 and 59 years old in good health. The J gene is TRBJ2-7, the V gene TRBV30; TCRdb selects TRBD2, and the lack of DNA leaves this call unchecked. CDR3 sequence reads: CAWSAASGGRGRYEQYF.